A selection of T cell receptor beta chains follows, all from one sample in a study of shared clonotypes between healthy human individuals. Repertoires were generated with immunoSEQ multiplex PCR, while TCRdb's copy carries only in-frame clones and drops some. The data contain over 2 million clones, around 90% of them singletons. Sequencing was carried out using naive CD4+ T cells from PBMCs. The receptors were sampled from a man aged 18 to 30 in good health. Some clones in this sample may be carry-over from other donors' samples. Both conserved end residues are part of each CDR3. D genes are given only for firm matches.

>TRBV12-5|.|TRBJ2-7
CASGYSKRVGHLSYEQYF
>TRBV18|TRBD2|TRBJ2-3
CASSPLVPAGGTDTQYF
>TRBV2|.|TRBJ2-3
CALLQGLSTDTQYF
>TRBV6-1|TRBD2|TRBJ2-1
CASRLAANEQFF
>TRBV10-3|TRBD2|TRBJ2-7
CAVGLAGAVYEQYF
>TRBV5-1|TRBD2|TRBJ2-1
CASSLSGIGDEQFF
>TRBV7-9|TRBD2|TRBJ2-3
CASSSGLAGITDTQYF
>TRBV6-1|TRBD1|TRBJ1-2
CASTWTGQGYTF
>TRBV9|TRBD1|TRBJ1-4
CASSEGTDFVEKLFF
>TRBV10-2|TRBD1|TRBJ2-1
CASSSDRGPYNEQFF
>TRBV9|TRBD1|TRBJ1-1
CASKSTGGGGEAFF
>TRBV7-9|TRBD1|TRBJ2-3
CASSVRQGTDTQYF
>TRBV28|TRBD2|TRBJ2-1
CASTTGTSSYNEQFF
>TRBV5-4|.|TRBJ1-4
CASSPGTNEKLFF
>TRBV28|TRBD1|TRBJ1-2
CASSFRTGVRPSGYTF
>TRBV4-2|.|TRBJ1-1
CASSREEGTEAFF
>TRBV7-6|.|TRBJ2-7
CASSLRAGSPYEQYF
>TRBV12-5|.|TRBJ1-1
CASGTDRNTEAFF
>TRBV18|.|TRBJ1-5
CASSSGALNSNQPQHF
>TRBV28|.|TRBJ2-3
CASSRFTDTQYF
>TRBV28|.|TRBJ1-2
CASSLLDLPGGYTF
>TRBV2|TRBD2|TRBJ2-1
CASDRTSVNEQFF
>TRBV21-1|.|TRBJ2-5
CASRQAVAGGQETQYF
>TRBV6-1|TRBD2|TRBJ2-1
CASSAAGGYEQFF
>TRBV28|TRBD1|TRBJ2-7
CASSFLGEGAYEQYF
>TRBV28|TRBD1|TRBJ1-1
CASSPGGRTEAFF
>TRBV6-5|.|TRBJ2-5
CASSYGSLGTQYF
>TRBV25-1|TRBD1|TRBJ1-4
CASSEYGTGANEKLFF
>TRBV2|.|TRBJ1-4
CASGHPNEKLFF
>TRBV27|.|TRBJ1-1
CASKVSRHSATNTSEAFF
>TRBV5-1|.|TRBJ1-4
CASSLAGTGRNEKLFF